The TCR beta chain under discussion was sequenced for a study of OX40 agonist ivuxolimab in advanced cancers. The data were produced by immunoSEQ multiplex PCR, yet TCRdb's version contains in-frame clones alone and is incomplete. Of about 31,000 clones listed, 70% to 90% were seen once; the top ten hold approximately 59%. Trimming took off 1 base at V and 0 bases at J, with 11 bases between the two ends. The CDR3 loop spans 15 amino acids. CDR1 is SGHRS, CDR2 YFSETQ, per germline. The sequence was collected from an adult with an advanced solid tumor such as melanoma, head and neck, liver or kidney cancer. The chain recombines TRBV5-1 with TRBJ2-7; no clear D gene. Material: CD4+ or CD8+ T cells sorted from blood, obtained in a trial of the OX40 agonist ivuxolimab. In DNA form, the CDR3 reads TGCGCCAGCAGCTTGTGGGGTGCGAGCTCCTACGAGCAGTACTTC. Encoded protein: CASSLWGASSYEQYF.